The rows below give T cell receptor beta chains drawn from one sample of a study of technical replicates of blood from a handful of donors. Measured with immunoSEQ multiplex PCR; TCRdb has only the in-frame clones, and not every one. The top ten hold 0.25% of the sample, which has about 89,000 clones, 85% to 95% seen once. Sequencing was carried out using T cells isolated from PBMCs. The receptors derive from a human donor in good health. Both conserved end residues are part of each CDR3. D genes are given only for firm matches. Part of the rows lack a size; the others show once, few, many or a class for expanded clones.

>TRBJ2-7|TRBV5-4|.|TRBD2
CASSSPFSGGSYEQYF
TGTGCCAGCAGCTCCCCCTTTAGCGGGGGCTCCTACGAGCAGTACTTC
>TRBJ1-1|TRBV7-9|.|TRBD1
CASSSGTATEAFF
TGTGCCAGCAGCTCCGGGACAGCCACTGAAGCTTTCTTT
>TRBJ2-1|TRBV11-2|once|TRBD2
CASNRLDTSGSNEQFF
TGTGCCAGCAACCGCTTAGATACTAGCGGGAGCAATGAGCAGTTCTTC
>TRBJ2-2|TRBV4-1|.|TRBD1
CASSQEPARGLAGELFF
TGCGCCAGCAGCCAAGAGCCGGCCAGGGGGCTTGCCGGGGAGCTGTTTTTT
>TRBJ2-7|TRBV7-9|.|.
CASSYATASYEQYF
TGTGCCAGCAGCTATGCGACAGCCTCCTACGAGCAGTACTTC
>TRBJ1-4|TRBV5-1|.|.
CASSSQGVNEKLFF
TGCGCCAGCAGCTCACAGGGAGTCAATGAAAAACTGTTTTTT
>TRBJ1-2|TRBV15|.|.
CATSRDRGGGYGYTF
TGTGCCACCAGCAGAGATAGGGGGGGCGGTTATGGCTACACCTTC
>TRBJ1-2|TRBV13|few|.
CASSLGLGVTAYGYTF
TGTGCCAGCAGCTTAGGCCTAGGGGTAACGGCTTATGGCTACACCTTC
>TRBJ2-3|TRBV18|.|TRBD1
CASSGTGRQLADTQYF
TGTGCCAGCTCGGGGACAGGGCGGCAATTGGCAGATACGCAGTATTTT
>TRBJ2-7|TRBV5-8|.|.
CASRSQGRGASYEQYF
TGTGCCAGCAGGAGTCAGGGGAGGGGAGCCTCCTACGAGCAGTACTTC
>TRBJ1-2|TRBV18|.|TRBD1
CASSRPGTGGDYGYTF
TGTGCCAGCTCGCGACCCGGGACAGGGGGCGACTATGGCTACACCTTC
>TRBJ2-5|TRBV7-7|.|TRBD2
CASSYRAGGEETQYF
TGTGCCAGCAGCTATAGGGCGGGAGGGGAAGAGACCCAGTACTTC
>TRBJ2-3|TRBV7-9|.|.
CASSDAGTDTQYF
TGTGCCAGCAGTGACGCGGGGACAGATACGCAGTATTTT
>TRBJ1-1|TRBV5-1|.|.
CASSFSGSGNTEAFF
TGCGCCAGCAGCTTCTCAGGGTCAGGCAACACTGAAGCTTTCTTT
>TRBJ2-7|TRBV2|.|TRBD2
CASSEAPNQGGAYEQYF
TGTGCCAGCAGTGAAGCCCCGAACCAGGGAGGGGCCTACGAGCAGTACTTC
>TRBJ2-3|TRBV5-1|once|.
CASSLRGGFTDTQYF
TGCGCCAGCAGCCTCCGAGGGGGTTTCACAGATACGCAGTATTTT
>TRBJ2-1|TRBV7-9|.|TRBD2
CASTSGGTDEQFF
TGTGCCAGCACCTCGGGGGGGACGGATGAGCAGTTCTTC
>TRBJ1-2|TRBV7-9|.|.
CASSRTVYGYTF
TGTGCCAGCAGCCGGACAGTTTATGGCTACACCTTC
>TRBJ2-2|TRBV19|.|TRBD1
CASSSSGTVFTGELFF
TGTGCCAGTAGTTCCTCCGGGACAGTTTTTACCGGGGAGCTGTTTTTT
>TRBJ1-6|TRBV6-6|.|TRBD1
CASMAGGSSPLHF
TGTGCCAGCATGGCAGGGGGCTCTTCACCCCTCCACTTT
>TRBJ1-1|TRBV15|.|.
CATSRDHSGIRTFF
TGTGCCACCAGCAGAGACCATTCGGGGATTAGGACTTTCTTT
>TRBJ2-1|TRBV7-6|.|TRBD2
CASSLTAGGPRLAYNEQFF
TGTGCCAGCAGCTTAACAGCGGGGGGGCCCAGGTTGGCCTACAATGAGCAGTTCTTC
>TRBJ2-3|TRBV28|.|TRBD2
CASRRNGLAGGPWSTDTQYF
TGTGCCAGCAGGAGAAATGGACTAGCGGGGGGGCCCTGGAGCACAGATACGCAGTATTTT
>TRBJ2-1|TRBV9|.|TRBD2
CASSVVGLAGYNEQFF
TGTGCCAGCAGCGTAGTGGGACTAGCGGGCTACAATGAGCAGTTCTTC
>TRBJ2-2|TRBV10-1|.|.
CASSLTVMNTGELFF
TGCGCCAGCAGCCTTACAGTGATGAACACCGGGGAGCTGTTTTTT
>TRBJ2-6|TRBV6-4|.|.
CASSDSRGPGANVLTF
TGTGCCAGCAGTGACTCACGGGGTCCTGGGGCCAACGTCCTGACTTTC
>TRBJ2-7|TRBV30|.|.
CAWSAPRYEQYF
TGTGCCTGGAGTGCGCCTAGGTACGAGCAGTACTTC
>TRBJ2-7|TRBV15|once|.
CATSRDSRGYEQYF
TGTGCCACCAGCAGAGATAGCCGTGGTTACGAGCAGTACTTC
>TRBJ1-2|TRBV7-8|once|.
CASSFELYGYTF
TGTGCCAGCAGCTTCGAACTCTATGGCTACACCTTC
>TRBJ2-7|TRBV19|.|.
CASSIDLSGRNPYEQYF
TGTGCCAGTAGTATAGATCTCAGCGGGCGAAACCCCTACGAGCAGTACTTC
>TRBJ1-1|TRBV7-9|.|.
CASSLVLIQTEAFF
TGTGCCAGCAGCCTCGTTCTTATTCAGACTGAAGCTTTCTTT
>TRBJ1-5|TRBV4-1|.|.
CASSQVGGRKNQPQHF
TGCGCCAGCAGCCAAGTTGGAGGACGGAAGAATCAGCCCCAGCATTTT
>TRBJ2-7|TRBV6-1|once|.
CASSFNYEQYF
TGTGCCAGCAGTTTTAACTACGAGCAGTACTTC
>TRBJ2-1|TRBV15|.|.
CATSRDGGEQFF
TGTGCCACCAGCAGAGATGGTGGCGAGCAGTTCTTC
>TRBJ2-7|TRBV4-2|.|TRBD2
CASSQGPSGPTYEQYF
TGTGCCAGCAGCCAAGGGCCTAGCGGACCAACCTACGAGCAGTACTTC